A selection of T cell receptor beta chains follows, all from one sample in a study of long-term antiretroviral therapy in people with HIV. Data came from immunoSEQ multiplex PCR; TCRdb stores just in-frame clones and leaves some out. The sample contains some 25,000 clones, 86% of which appear only once. The source material was unsorted PBMCs, sampled 1.2 years after starting antiretroviral therapy. These receptors were obtained from a man aged 50 to 60 with HIV. CDR3s include the opening cysteine and the closing phenylalanine or tryptophan. D genes are given only for firm matches. Clone sizes are given selectively: once, few, many, or a class where the clone is expanded.

TRBJ2-3	TRBV10-3	.	once	CAISDSRDTDTQYF	TGTGCCATCAGTGACTCCAGGGACACAGATACGCAGTATTTT
TRBJ1-2	TRBV5-1	TRBD1	.	CASSVTPGGIYGYTF	TGCGCCAGCAGCGTCACCCCAGGGGGCATCTATGGCTACACCTTC
TRBJ1-3	TRBV18	TRBD1	.	CASSPNPTGGNTIYF	TGTGCCAGCTCACCAAATCCGACAGGGGGAAACACCATATATTTT
TRBJ2-5	TRBV20-1	.	.	CSALREETQYF	TGCAGTGCCCTCCGCGAAGAGACCCAGTACTTC
TRBJ2-7	TRBV11-2	TRBD2	.	CASSFPTSGEQYF	TGTGCCAGCAGCTTCCCGACTAGCGGCGAGCAGTACTTC
TRBJ2-2	TRBV7-3	TRBD1	.	CASSLTGTSAGELFF	TGTGCCAGCAGCTTGACAGGGACCTCCGCCGGGGAGCTGTTTTTT
TRBJ2-3	TRBV7-2	.	once	CASSLGIGPTSTDTQYF	TGTGCCAGCAGCTTAGGTATTGGCCCTACTAGCACAGATACGCAGTATTTT
TRBJ2-7	TRBV5-4	.	once	CASSSRPEGEQYF	TGTGCCAGCAGCTCGAGACCAGAGGGGGAGCAGTACTTC
TRBJ2-7	TRBV5-4	TRBD2	.	CASSLGTSYYEQYF	TGTGCCAGCAGCTTAGGGACTAGCTACTACGAGCAGTACTTC
TRBJ2-7	TRBV5-6	.	.	CASGGLPPREQYF	TGTGCCAGCGGCGGACTTCCCCCCCGCGAGCAGTACTTC
TRBJ2-7	TRBV5-4	.	.	CASSLRDEQYF	TGTGCCAGCAGCTTGAGGGACGAGCAGTACTTC
TRBJ1-4	TRBV5-1	.	.	CASSLVRGPNEKLFF	TGCGCCAGCAGCTTGGTCCGGGGCCCAAATGAAAAACTGTTTTTT
TRBJ1-1	TRBV7-2	.	.	CASSSLSGGMGGAFF	TGTGCCAGCAGCTCCTTATCCGGGGGCATGGGCGGAGCTTTCTTT
TRBJ2-5	TRBV9	.	once	CASSVSGLVQETQYF	TGTGCCAGCAGCGTCAGTGGGCTCGTCCAAGAGACCCAGTACTTC
TRBJ1-3	TRBV11-2	.	.	CASSPAAGNTIYF	TGTGCCAGCAGCCCTGCAGCCGGAAACACCATATATTTT
TRBJ1-4	TRBV7-6	TRBD1	.	CASSLKPPGQGNEKLFF	TGTGCCAGCAGCTTAAAACCGCCGGGACAGGGTAATGAAAAACTGTTTTTT
TRBJ1-2	TRBV12-5	.	.	CASGPSPSPLGYTF	TGTGCTAGTGGTCCCTCTCCGAGCCCCCTCGGCTACACCTTC
TRBJ2-6	TRBV11-2	.	once	CASADSFVSLAGANVLTF	TGTGCCAGCGCGGACAGTTTCGTCTCTCTGGCTGGGGCCAACGTCCTGACTTTC
TRBJ1-2	TRBV28	TRBD1	.	CASSTPNDRGGHYGYTF	TGTGCCAGCAGTACCCCGAATGACAGGGGAGGACACTATGGCTACACCTTC
TRBJ1-3	TRBV29-1	.	.	CSVEGGEAGNTIYF	TGCAGCGTTGAGGGGGGAGAAGCTGGAAACACCATATATTTT
TRBJ1-2	TRBV29-1	.	.	CSVEKVYGYGYTF	TGCAGCGTGGAAAAGGTTTACGGCTATGGCTACACCTTC
TRBJ1-4	TRBV19	.	.	CASSWGVTNEKLFF	TGTGCCAGCTCATGGGGAGTAACTAATGAAAAACTGTTTTTT
TRBJ1-1	TRBV2	.	.	CASRLLGGADTEAFF	TGTGCCAGCAGACTCCTTGGGGGGGCGGACACTGAAGCTTTCTTT
TRBJ1-6	TRBV5-5	.	.	CASSLGGEHNSPLHF	TGTGCCAGCAGCTTGGGTGGGGAACATAATTCACCCCTCCACTTT
TRBJ2-1	TRBV5-1	.	.	CASSLDMGYNEQFF	TGCGCCAGCAGCTTGGACATGGGATACAATGAGCAGTTCTTC
TRBJ2-1	TRBV7-9	TRBD1	.	CASSLRATGGINEQFF	TGTGCCAGCAGCTTAAGGGCGACAGGGGGCATCAATGAGCAGTTCTTC
TRBJ1-2	TRBV9	TRBD1	.	CASSVGTGEYGYTF	TGTGCCAGCAGCGTAGGTACAGGGGAATATGGCTACACCTTC
TRBJ1-5	TRBV7-8	.	once	CASSLTGTNQPQHF	TGTGCCAGCAGCTTAACGGGTACCAATCAGCCCCAGCATTTT
TRBJ1-1	TRBV27	.	.	CASSLRAQGRVFMNTEAFF	TGTGCCAGCAGTTTGAGAGCTCAGGGTAGGGTATTTATGAACACTGAAGCTTTCTTT
TRBJ1-4	TRBV7-3	TRBD1	.	CASSIVQGATNEKLFF	TGTGCCAGCAGCATCGTGCAGGGGGCAACTAATGAAAAACTGTTTTTT
TRBJ2-5	TRBV5-1	TRBD2	.	CASAGGDQETQYF	TGCGCCAGCGCGGGGGGCGACCAAGAGACCCAGTACTTC
TRBJ1-2	TRBV27	.	.	CASSLSIDSNYGYTF	TGTGCCAGCAGTTTATCGATCGACAGTAACTATGGCTACACCTTC
TRBJ1-5	TRBV19	.	.	CASSIGRRSNQPQHF	TGTGCCAGTAGTATAGGGAGGAGGAGCAATCAGCCCCAGCATTTT
TRBJ1-2	TRBV5-1	TRBD1	.	CASRPGQGGYGYTF	TGCGCCAGCAGACCAGGACAGGGGGGCTATGGCTACACCTTC
TRBJ1-5	TRBV5-4	.	.	CASSLSSGGMGNQPQHF	TGTGCCAGCAGCTTGTCATCCGGGGGTATGGGCAATCAGCCCCAGCATTTT
TRBJ1-1	TRBV28	.	.	CASSLNRGTYTEAFF	TGTGCCAGCAGTTTAAATAGGGGAACCTACACTGAAGCTTTCTTT
TRBJ2-4	TRBV7-2	.	once	CASSLGQGDIQYF	TGTGCCAGCAGCTTAGGGCAGGGAGACATTCAGTACTTC
TRBJ2-2	TRBV5-1	TRBD2	.	CASSSGLAVNTGELFF	TGCGCCAGCAGCTCTGGACTAGCAGTTAACACCGGGGAGCTGTTTTTT
TRBJ2-4	TRBV7-2	TRBD1	.	CASSRSHRGLAKNIQYF	TGTGCCAGCAGCCGTTCCCACAGGGGCCTAGCCAAAAACATTCAGTACTTC
TRBJ1-2	TRBV5-1	.	.	CASSLVDGGYTF	TGCGCCAGCAGCTTGGTGGACGGGGGCTACACCTTC
TRBJ2-7	TRBV7-2	.	.	CASSLEVVSYEQYF	TGTGCCAGCAGCTTAGAAGTAGTTTCCTACGAGCAGTACTTC
TRBJ2-7	TRBV5-1	.	.	CASSLAGTWDEQYF	TGCGCCAGCAGCTTGGCCGGGACCTGGGACGAGCAGTACTTC
TRBJ1-6	TRBV28	.	.	CASRTSSPLHF	TGTGCCAGCAGGACAAGTTCACCCCTCCACTTT
TRBJ2-5	TRBV2	.	.	CASAEQETQYF	TGTGCCAGCGCCGAACAAGAGACCCAGTACTTC
TRBJ2-2	TRBV10-3	TRBD1	.	CAISEDRGVTGELFF	TGTGCCATCAGTGAGGACAGGGGGGTAACCGGGGAGCTGTTTTTT